The subject of this entry is one T cell receptor beta chain. Its antigen target is currently unknown. Per-base quality was not reported, and no clone a single base away is much larger than it. The sample belongs to a study of T cells in Graves' hyperthyroidism and ophthalmopathy (dated by TCRdb to between 2018 and 2021). Looking at the study overall: Peripheral blood samples were taken at initial diagnosis, before any treatment was given. According to the paper, TCR Vbeta CDR3 sequencing was carried out on approximately 140 peripheral blood samples, which came from fewer than 50 ophthalmopathy, around 74 hyperthyroidism and roughly 17 progressor patients. To identify distinguishing TCR V-J signatures, a discovery cohort of some 99 patients was used, comprising roughly 45 with Graves' ophthalmopathy and 57 with stable Graves' hyperthyroidism. Thyroid tissue and blood T-cell repertoires from about 6 Graves' hyperthyroidism patients were also compared in the study. The 90 or so discovery patients were randomly split 7:3 into training and test sets. After blood sampling, hyperthyroidism patients were treated with methimazole at a starting dose of 30 mg daily, and ophthalmopathy patients were treated with high-dose intravenous methylprednisolone. An independent validation cohort of 18 to 20 hyperthyroidism patients and 17 patients who later progressed to ophthalmopathy tested prospective prediction of ophthalmopathy. Study-wide findings and limitations: In validation, the model predicted progression to ophthalmopathy a median of approximately 6.6 months before onset, with roughly 70% sensitivity and about 75% specificity. Most expanded thyroid clonotypes (frequency above 0.001) were also detected in blood, a finding suggesting that blood repertoires may reflect thyroid immune responses. Ophthalmopathy was separated from stable hyperthyroidism by a 13 V-J signature model, with approximately 85% sensitivity and about 81% specificity obtained in cross-validation and 80%/75% obtained in testing. Sample size was not statistically predetermined, and investigators were not blinded to group allocation.

Amplification of TCR beta CDR3 regions was carried out from RNA transcripts. The first round of RT-PCR for the TCR CDR3 was performed with the HTBI primer set and the Qiagen OneStep RT-PCR kit. Libraries were constructed in a second round of multiplex PCR, after which size selection and purification were performed. The libraries were sequenced on an Illumina HiSeq2000 using paired-end 100 bp reads. The published analysis was carried out like this. Raw data were processed with SOAPnuke, discarding reads with adapters, uncalled bases, mean Phred below 15, or no exact constant-primer or identifier match. COPE v1.2.5 was used to merge high-quality paired reads, and clonotypes were defined as unique nucleotide sequences. MiTCR v1.1 was used to align clonotypes to the IMGT TRBV, TRBD and TRBJ reference segments. The analysis included only V-J combinations with a frequency above 0.0001, which together covered over 98% of the repertoires. A TCS score was defined as the ratio between F50 (clonal expansion) and ExV (chaos), using BLOSUM62-based TCRdist between CDR3 peptides within each V-J. Welch's t-statistics and random forest reduced around 520 V-J features to under 15, which were used in a naive Bayes classifier (R e1071). Clones were called with MiXCR by TCRdb after fastp trimmed the public reads at Q25, and only in-frame beta chains were retained. Identical CDR3 proteins give one entry, which carries the most common genes and DNA. TCRdb assigned the V and J calls; the authors' analysis was not used. This sample comprises about 600,000 distinct CDR3 sequences, approximately 15% of them detected only once. Jointly, the top ten make up over 6% of the sample.

Ophthalmopathy patients had moderately to severely active disease, Clinical Activity Score of at least 3, NOSPECS grade of at least 4, and duration under 3 months. The study excluded patients with uncontrolled infections, other autoimmune diseases, pregnancy or lactation. Diagnoses relied on clinical symptoms, serum thyroxine and TRAb, thyroid ultrasound and orbital computed tomography. PBMCs were separated from roughly 10 ml of fresh peripheral blood using Ficoll-Paque density gradient centrifugation. Total RNA was extracted with Trizol reagent, and quality was checked on an Agilent 2100 Bioanalyzer. V and J lose 3 bases and 5 bases, and a span of 14 bases separates them. From the cysteine up to the phenylalanine, the CDR3 has a length of 15 residues. Of all the DNA, just the CDR3 is kept, 45 bases in frame from base 1.

The clonotype comes from a woman younger than 35 with Graves' ophthalmopathy. The V gene is TRBV12-3 or TRBV12-4 and the J gene is TRBJ2-1; TRBD2 is a weak D gene call, 6 bases matching. Sequencing was done on a sample of blood. The nucleotide sequence is given as TGTGCCAGCAGTTTCGGCGGGGAGAAGAACAATGAGCAGTTCTTC. This sequence encodes CASSFGGEKNNEQFF.